The table lists the clone carrying this T cell receptor beta chain with a few counts. Its antigen is undetermined. It was cDNA, reverse transcribed from extracted RNA, that served as the sequencing template. Assay: immunoSEQ multiplex PCR; the TCRdb copy retains only in-frame clones and omits some. Here the sample spans more than 90,000 clones, approximately 63% being singletons. V was pared by 3 bases and J by 2 bases, with 12 bases between. Germline assignment: CDR1 GTSNPN and CDR2 SVGIG (reference sequence). The CDR3 loop spans 14 amino acids. Treatment in this sample: oral pan-JAK inhibitor, 5-10 mg twice daily. This record comes from a study of CD8+ T cells in alopecia areata. General study findings and limits: Among the 100 top clones, expanded CD8+ clones, like scalp clonality, were significantly decreased by tofacitinib. Tofacitinib did not eliminate many expanded lesional clones from scalp or blood. Compared with normal scalp, lesional scalp had higher clonality and more expanded CD8+ clones. Although TCR sharing was seen in mice, sharing across patients was less clear, possibly for HLA-related reasons.

V is TRBV30 and J is TRBJ2-3, with D perhaps TRBD1 (5 bases). The sequenced sample was CD8+ T cells sorted from blood, obtained at approximately week 60, from a patient treated with tofacitinib. The TCR was taken from a human donor with alopecia areata. The CDR3 sequence: CAWSPPTDTDTQYF. The DNA of the CDR3 is TGTGCCTGGAGCCCTCCGACAGACACAGATACGCAGTATTTT.